This entry concerns a single T cell receptor beta chain. Sequencing used immunoSEQ multiplex PCR; TCRdb keeps in-frame clones, though not all of them. The sample lists approximately 2.1 million clones; 85% to 95% were seen once. The CDR3 consists of 15 residues. J was trimmed by 7 bases and V by 5 bases; bases with no gene match: 8. The V gene's germline CDR1 is SEHNR and CDR2 FQNEAQ (reference sequence). The data were taken from a study of shared clonotypes between healthy human individuals. Study details: Donors had three CD4 naive, three CD4 memory, two CD8 naive and one CD8 memory plate apiece.

The sequence was collected from a young man in good health. Some clones in this sample may be carry-over from other donors' samples. Sequenced sample: naive CD4+ T cells from PBMCs. Subset of the sample: CD45RA+ positively selected. This chain joins TRBV7-9 and TRBJ2-7; 13 bases fit TRBD2. CDR3 nucleotide sequence: TGTGCCAGCAGCATAAGACTAGCGGGAGGTAGGGAGCAGTACTTC. Translated, it gives CASSIRLAGGREQYF.